This entry features one T cell receptor beta chain sequence. Its matching antigen is unknown. This record comes from a study of regulatory T cells in long-lasting Graves disease. Points from the study as a whole: Public clonotype sharing was higher in persistent than newly diagnosed patients. Lower TCR diversity was seen in persistent Graves' patients than in newly diagnosed ones.

From germline, CDR1 is MNHEY and CDR2 SMNVEV (reference sequence). There are 18 residues in the CDR3. The junction had 19 bases not matched to a gene; V was cut back by 4 bases and J by 10 bases. Described time point: newly diagnosed GD, antithyroid drugs for less than 3 months. Extracted RNA from PBMCs served as the source of the TCR library. Peripheral blood, 7 to 10 milliliters per patient, was collected in EDTA tubes. Arm-PCR of CDR3 regions with iRepertoire HTBI primers generated TCR beta libraries. TCRdb reanalysed the multiplex PCR reads using MiXCR and keeps one entry per CDR3 protein. The sample lists about 620,000 distinct CDR3 sequences; roughly 15% were seen once. The same data also went into a second study, on T cells in Graves' hyperthyroidism and ophthalmopathy. From that study: RT-PCR in the first round (using the HTBI primer set) targeted the TCR CDR3.

J is TRBJ2-5 and V is TRBV27, with TRBD2 matching 12 bases. The sequenced sample was peripheral blood mononuclear cells (PBMCs), obtained at new diagnosis, from a patient treated with antithyroid drugs. The receptor comes from a woman aged 25 to 39 with Graves disease. The CDR3 here is CASSSVTSGSLGLRIQYF. For the CDR3, the DNA is TGTGCCAGCAGTTCCGTGACTAGCGGGAGTCTTGGGTTGCGTATCCAGTACTTC.